This T cell receptor beta chain was captured by sequencing in a study of vaccination and CD4 T cells after COVID-19. The treatment denotes: 10-day PBMC culture with coronavirus spike peptide pools or control peptides (ViraFEST assay). Researchers collected the unexposed donor's CD4+ T cells before the COVID-19 pandemic (2011-2018). Investigators exposed CD4+ T cells from unexposed donors to SARS-CoV-2 S/N and four cold-coronavirus spikes, as cells permitted. CD4+ T cells that had been cultured provided DNA sequenced with the Oncomine TCR Beta short-read assay. TCRdb re-called the PCR reads with MiXCR, one entry per CDR3 protein. The repertoire holds 8,000 to 9,500 distinct CDR3 sequences, less than 55% seen once, with roughly 10% in the top ten. The V and J ends lost 2 bases and 4 bases, in that order; junction bases with no gene match: 11. The CDR3 runs to 18 residues. Germline CDR1 and CDR2: KGHSH and LQKENI.

Note on this clonotype: As yet, its antigen is unknown.

V usage is TRBV18 and J usage is TRBJ1-2, with TRBD1 matching over 12 bases. The source is a human donor in good health. Sequenced: CD4+ T cells from blood, cultured in vitro. In DNA form, the CDR3 reads TGTGCCAGCTCACCAATGGTGGGACAGGGGGCCGGGGTCTATGGCTACACCTTC. Protein product: CASSPMVGQGAGVYGYTF.